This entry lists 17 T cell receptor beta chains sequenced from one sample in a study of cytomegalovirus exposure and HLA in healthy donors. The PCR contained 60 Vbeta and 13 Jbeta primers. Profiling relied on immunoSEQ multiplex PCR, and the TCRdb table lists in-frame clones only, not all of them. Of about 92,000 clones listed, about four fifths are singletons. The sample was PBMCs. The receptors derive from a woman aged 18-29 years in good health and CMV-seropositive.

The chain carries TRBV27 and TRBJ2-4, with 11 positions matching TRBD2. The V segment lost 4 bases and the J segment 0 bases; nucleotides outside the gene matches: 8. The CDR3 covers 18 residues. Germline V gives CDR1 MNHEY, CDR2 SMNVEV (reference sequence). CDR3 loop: CASSSSTSGTLAKNIQYF. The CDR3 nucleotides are TGTGCCAGCAGTTCCTCGACTAGCGGGACACTAGCCAAAAACATTCAGTACTTC.

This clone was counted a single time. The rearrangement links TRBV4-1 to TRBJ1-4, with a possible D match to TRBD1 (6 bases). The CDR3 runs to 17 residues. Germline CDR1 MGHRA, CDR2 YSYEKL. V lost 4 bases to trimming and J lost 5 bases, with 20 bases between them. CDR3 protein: CASSPRTSDRLNEKLFF. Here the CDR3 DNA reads TGCGCCAGCAGCCCCCGAACCAGCGACAGGTTAAATGAAAAACTGTTTTTT.

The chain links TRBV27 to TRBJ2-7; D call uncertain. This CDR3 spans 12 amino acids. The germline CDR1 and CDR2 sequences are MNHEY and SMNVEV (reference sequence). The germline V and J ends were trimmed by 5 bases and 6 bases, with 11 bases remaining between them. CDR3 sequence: CASSPRSGEQYF. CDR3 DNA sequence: TGTGCCAGCAGTCCCCGGTCCGGCGAGCAGTACTTC.

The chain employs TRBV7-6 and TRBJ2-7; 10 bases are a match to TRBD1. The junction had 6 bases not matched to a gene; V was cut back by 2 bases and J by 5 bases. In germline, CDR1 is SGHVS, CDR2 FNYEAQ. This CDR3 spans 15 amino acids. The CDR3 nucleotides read TGTGCCAGCAGCTTATTCATAGGGACAGGGGACGAGCAGTACTTC. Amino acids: CASSLFIGTGDEQYF.

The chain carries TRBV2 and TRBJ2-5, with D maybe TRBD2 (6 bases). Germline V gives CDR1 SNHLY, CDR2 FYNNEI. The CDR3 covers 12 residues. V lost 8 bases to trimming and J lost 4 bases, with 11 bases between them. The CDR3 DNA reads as TGTGCCAGCCGGAGGGAATCAGAGACCCAGTACTTC. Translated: CASRRESETQYF.

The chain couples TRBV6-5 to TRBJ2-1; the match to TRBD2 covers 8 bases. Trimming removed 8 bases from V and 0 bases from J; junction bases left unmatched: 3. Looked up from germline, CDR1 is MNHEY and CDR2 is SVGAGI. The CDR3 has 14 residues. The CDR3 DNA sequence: TGTGCCAGCGGGAGCGGGAGCTCCTACAATGAGCAGTTCTTC. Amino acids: CASGSGSSYNEQFF.

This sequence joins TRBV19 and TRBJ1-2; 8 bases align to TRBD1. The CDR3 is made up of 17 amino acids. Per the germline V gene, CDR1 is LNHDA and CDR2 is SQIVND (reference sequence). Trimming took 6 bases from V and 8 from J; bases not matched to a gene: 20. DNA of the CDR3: TGTGCCAGTAGCAAGGGACAGGCCGCCCTTAGAGGAAGGGGCTACACCTTC. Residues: CASSKGQAALRGRGYTF.

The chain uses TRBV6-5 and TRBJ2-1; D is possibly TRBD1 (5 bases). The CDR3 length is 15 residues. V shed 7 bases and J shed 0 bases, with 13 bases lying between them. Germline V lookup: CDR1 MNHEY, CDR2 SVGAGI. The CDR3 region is CASTNTGPSYNEQFF. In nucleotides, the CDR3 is TGTGCCAGCACCAATACAGGTCCCTCCTACAATGAGCAGTTCTTC.

CDR3 protein: CASSPTTGGIEKLFF. CDR3 in DNA: TGTGCCAGCAGCCCAACGACAGGGGGCATAGAAAAACTGTTTTTT. The V gene is TRBV2, the J gene TRBJ1-4; TRBD1 matches 10 bases. The CDR3 has 15 residues. V lost 6 bases, J lost 8 bases, and 9 bases stayed unmatched. Germline V gene lookup returns CDR1 SNHLY and CDR2 FYNNEI. Together with reference TRBV2 and TRBJ1-4, the CDR3 gives the full variable domain: EPEVTQTPSHQVTQMGQEVILRCVPISNHLYFYWYRQILGQKVEFLVSFYNNEISEKSEIFDDQFSVERPDGSNFTLKIRSTKLEDSAMYFCASSPTTGGIEKLFFGSGTQLSVL.

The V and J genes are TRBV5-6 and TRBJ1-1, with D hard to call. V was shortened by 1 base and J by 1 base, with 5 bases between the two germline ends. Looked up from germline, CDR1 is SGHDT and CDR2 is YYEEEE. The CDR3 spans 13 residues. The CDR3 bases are TGTGCCAGCAGCTTGCAGGAGAACACTGAAGCTTTCTTT. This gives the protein CASSLQENTEAFF.

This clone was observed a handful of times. The CDR3 DNA reads TGTGCCAGCAGCTTGGGACAGGGGGCGCTAGTAGGAGAGACCCAGTACTTC. The encoded protein is CASSLGQGALVGETQYF. V and J are TRBV5-5 and TRBJ2-5; 10 nucleotides line up with TRBD1. CDR1 SGHKS and CDR2 YYEKEE come from the germline V gene (reference sequence). The ends lost 0 bases at V and 4 bases at J; junction bases unmatched: 9. The CDR3 length is 17 residues. The full variable domain, with the rest looked up from reference TRBV5-5 and TRBJ2-5, is DAGVTQSPTHLIKTRGQQVTLRCSPISGHKSVSWYQQVLGQGPQFIFQYYEKEERGRGNFPDRFSARQFPNYSSELNVNALLLGDSALYLCASSLGQGALVGETQYFGPGTRLLVL.

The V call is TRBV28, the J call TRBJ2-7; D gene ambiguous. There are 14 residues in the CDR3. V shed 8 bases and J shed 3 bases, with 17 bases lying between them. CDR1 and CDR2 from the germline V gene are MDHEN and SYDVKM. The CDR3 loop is CASVLRLGLYEQYF. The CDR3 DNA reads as TGTGCCAGCGTGCTCCGCCTGGGCCTCTACGAGCAGTACTTC.

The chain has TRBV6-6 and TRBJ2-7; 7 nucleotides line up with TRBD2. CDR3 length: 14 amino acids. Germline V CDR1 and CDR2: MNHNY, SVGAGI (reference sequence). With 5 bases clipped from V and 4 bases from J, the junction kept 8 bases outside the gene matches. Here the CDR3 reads CASSVPGLLYEQYF. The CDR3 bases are TGTGCCAGCAGTGTCCCGGGACTACTGTACGAGCAGTACTTC.

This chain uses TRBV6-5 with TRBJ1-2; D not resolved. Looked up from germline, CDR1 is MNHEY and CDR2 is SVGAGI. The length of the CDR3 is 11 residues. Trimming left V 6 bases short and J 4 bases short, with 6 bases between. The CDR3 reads CASRASYGYTF. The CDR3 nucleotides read TGTGCCAGCAGGGCCAGCTATGGCTACACCTTC.

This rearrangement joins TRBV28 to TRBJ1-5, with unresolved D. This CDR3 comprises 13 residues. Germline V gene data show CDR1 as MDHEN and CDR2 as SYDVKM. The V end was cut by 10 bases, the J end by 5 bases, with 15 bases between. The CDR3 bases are TGTGCCATCCACAGCGGATTCGATCAGCCCCAGCATTTT. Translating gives CAIHSGFDQPQHF.

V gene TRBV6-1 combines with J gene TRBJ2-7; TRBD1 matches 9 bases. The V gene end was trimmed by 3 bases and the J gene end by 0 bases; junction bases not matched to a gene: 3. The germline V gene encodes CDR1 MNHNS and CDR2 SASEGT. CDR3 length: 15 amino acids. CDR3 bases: TGTGCCAGCAGTGATAGGGACAGGGCCTCCTACGAGCAGTACTTC. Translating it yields CASSDRDRASYEQYF.

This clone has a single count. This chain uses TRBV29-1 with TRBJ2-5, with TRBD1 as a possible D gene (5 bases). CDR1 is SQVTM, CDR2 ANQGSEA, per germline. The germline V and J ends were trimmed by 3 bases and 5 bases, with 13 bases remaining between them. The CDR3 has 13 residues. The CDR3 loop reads CSVETATLETQYF. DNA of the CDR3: TGCAGCGTTGAGACAGCGACCCTGGAGACCCAGTACTTC.